Below, 25 T cell receptor beta chains from the same sample are listed, as sequenced in a study of Graves' ophthalmopathy and Graves' hyperthyroidism. RNA transcripts were the template, and TCR beta CDR3 regions were amplified from them. HTBI primers primed a first-round RT-PCR, and a second-round multiplex PCR followed. TCRdb independently ran MiXCR on the multiplex PCR reads; one entry per CDR3 protein. The profile shows about 400,000 distinct CDR3 sequences, about 17% of them singletons. Material: peripheral blood. These receptor sequences come from a woman aged 18-29 years with Graves' ophthalmopathy.

This clonotype was counted at least ten times. The V and J genes are TRBV11-2 and TRBJ1-1, with D maybe TRBD1 (5 bases). V lost 5 bases to trimming and J lost 1 base, with 20 bases between them. The CDR3 loop spans 17 amino acids. In germline, CDR1 is SGHAT, CDR2 FQNNGV. The CDR3 coding sequence is TGTGCCAGCAGCACTAAGGGGCCCCAGTCCCCGAACACTGAAGCTTTCTTT. The encoded protein is CASSTKGPQSPNTEAFF. The full variable domain, in which reference TRBV11-2 and TRBJ1-1 provide the parts outside the CDR3, is EAGVAQSPRYKIIEKRQSVAFWCNPISGHATLYWYQQILGQGPKLLIQFQNNGVVDDSQLPKDRFSAERLKGVDSTLKIQPAKLEDSAVYLCASSTKGPQSPNTEAFFGQGTRLTVV.

The chain recombines TRBV9 with TRBJ2-5; TRBD2 aligns across 14 bases. The CDR3 sequence is 17 residues long. Per germline, CDR1 SGDLS and CDR2 YYNGEE. The trim removed 4 bases at V and 0 bases at J, leaving 5 bases unmatched. As DNA, the CDR3 is TGTGCCAGCAGCCGGAGACTAGCGGGGGGGTACCAAGAGACCCAGTACTTC. It yields the protein CASSRRLAGGYQETQYF.

The V and J genes are TRBV15 and TRBJ2-7; the D is unclear. V lost 1 base, J lost 5 bases, and 9 bases lay in between. Per germline, CDR1 LNHNV and CDR2 YYDKDF (reference sequence). The CDR3 sequence is 13 residues long. The CDR3 region is CATSRASKNEQYF. CDR3 nucleotides: TGTGCCACCAGCAGAGCTAGTAAGAACGAGCAGTACTTC.

This clonotype has ten or more counts. The V call is TRBV12-3 or TRBV12-4, the J call TRBJ2-5; 8 bases match TRBD1. CDR3 length: 17 amino acids. Trimming at V came to 5 bases and at J to 3 bases, leaving 14 bases not matched to a gene. CDR3 loop: CASSPGATDRDEETQYF. The CDR3 DNA sequence: TGTGCCAGCAGTCCCGGGGCGACGGACAGGGATGAAGAGACCCAGTACTTC.

This clonotype was observed at least ten times. The rearrangement uses TRBV28 and TRBJ2-7; maybe TRBD1 (5 bases). There are 13 residues in the CDR3. Looked up from germline, CDR1 is MDHEN and CDR2 is SYDVKM. Between the trimmed V and J ends, which lost 7 bases and 0 bases, there was a span of 10 bases. CDR3 in DNA: TGTGCCAGCAAGGGGCCCAGCTCCTACGAGCAGTACTTC. It yields the protein CASKGPSSYEQYF.

The chain joins TRBV6-5 to TRBJ2-7; the D gene could be TRBD1 or TRBD2 (5 bases each). V lost 1 base to trimming and J lost 1 base, with 14 bases between them. The germline gives CDR1 MNHEY, CDR2 SVGAGI. CDR3 length: 16 residues. CDR3 amino acids: CASSYWGKMGSYEQYF. DNA of the CDR3: TGTGCCAGCAGTTACTGGGGGAAAATGGGGTCCTACGAGCAGTACTTC.

The chain employs TRBV4-2 and TRBJ1-5; perhaps TRBD1 as D (6 bases). The CDR3 covers 14 residues. V lost 1 base and J 6 bases, leaving 10 bases between the germline ends. CDR1 is LGHNA, CDR2 YNFKEQ, per germline. The CDR3: CASSQGAGVQPQHF. For the CDR3, the DNA is TGTGCCAGCAGCCAAGGGGCAGGGGTTCAGCCCCAGCATTTT.

This clonotype was counted at least ten times. The CDR3 sequence: CSVEEAGGRYEQYF. The DNA of the CDR3 is TGCAGCGTTGAAGAGGCAGGGGGGAGGTACGAGCAGTACTTC. The gene calls are TRBV29-1 and TRBJ2-7, with a tentative D call TRBD1 (7 bases). Deletions cut 0 bases from V and 4 bases from J, with 13 bases between. CDR1 is SQVTM and CDR2 is ANQGSEA in the germline V gene. The CDR3 is 14 residues long.

This clonotype was observed many times. The chain couples TRBV11-3 to TRBJ1-3; a possible D gene is TRBD1 (6 bases). With 2 bases removed from V and 0 bases from J, the gap between germline ends came to 11 bases. The CDR3 has 16 amino acids. Germline assignment: CDR1 SGHNT and CDR2 YENEEA. The CDR3 DNA sequence: TGTGCCAGCAGCTTAAACGCAGGGGTCTCTGGAAACACCATATATTTT. Its protein is CASSLNAGVSGNTIYF.

The rearrangement links TRBV5-1 to TRBJ1-1; D gene unclear. The germline V and J ends were trimmed by 4 bases and 7 bases, with 14 bases remaining between them. Per germline, CDR1 SGHRS and CDR2 YFSETQ. The CDR3 totals 13 residues. The DNA of the CDR3 is TGCGCCAGCAGCCTACTAGGGCAGCTTGAAGCTTTCTTT. It codes for CASSLLGQLEAFF.

The V gene is TRBV30, the J gene TRBJ1-6; D perhaps matches TRBD1 (5 bases). The CDR3 is 14 amino acids. Trimming pared 4 bases from V and 9 bases from J, leaving 16 bases between. The V gene's germline CDR1 is GTSNPN and CDR2 SVGIG (reference sequence). In nucleotides, the CDR3 is TGTGCCTGGATGCCGGGGCCTAGTGGTTCACCCCTCCACTTT. Protein: CAWMPGPSGSPLHF. The entire variable domain, with the rest obtained from reference TRBV30 and TRBJ1-6, is as follows: SQTIHQWPATLVQPVGSPLSLECTVEGTSNPNLYWYRQAAGRGLQLLFYSVGIGQISSEVPQNLSASRPQDRQFILSSKKLLLSDSGFYLCAWMPGPSGSPLHFGNGTRLTVT.

This clonotype was detected many times. The genes are TRBV28 and TRBJ2-5, with a tentative D call TRBD2 (6 bases). This CDR3 has 16 residues. The ends were cut back, 4 bases at V and 0 bases at J, with 15 bases in the middle. Germline V lookup: CDR1 MDHEN, CDR2 SYDVKM. Here the CDR3 DNA reads TGTGCCAGCAGTTCCGGGGACTGGGGGTACCAAGAGACCCAGTACTTC. This sequence encodes CASSSGDWGYQETQYF.

This clonotype was detected many times. The chain is built from TRBV9 and TRBJ2-2, with D hard to call. Trimming cost V 0 bases and J 1 base, with 10 bases left between them. CDR1 and CDR2 from the germline V gene are SGDLS and YYNGEE. The CDR3 runs 16 residues. DNA for the CDR3: TGTGCCAGCAGCGTAGATCCAGGAGTGAACACCGGGGAGCTGTTTTTT. Translating it yields CASSVDPGVNTGELFF.

This clonotype was detected many times. V is TRBV6-2 or TRBV6-3 and J is TRBJ1-2, with D unclear. Trimming left V 4 bases short and J 0 bases short, with 15 bases between. Germline loops: CDR1 MNHEY, CDR2 SVGEGT. This CDR3 contains 16 residues. For the CDR3, the DNA is TGTGCCAGCAGTTCCATCTGGGTATCCTCTAACTATGGCTACACCTTC. Translation: CASSSIWVSSNYGYTF.

There are many counts of this clonotype. The chain joins TRBV12-3 or TRBV12-4 to TRBJ1-1; 9 bases align to TRBD1. This CDR3 has 14 residues. V lost 5 bases to trimming and J lost 3 bases; unmatched junction nucleotides: 4. CDR3 residues: CASSPTGGHTEAFF. Written as DNA, the CDR3 is TGTGCCAGCAGTCCCACAGGGGGCCACACTGAAGCTTTCTTT.

V is TRBV5-1 and J is TRBJ1-2; TRBD1 aligns across 7 bases. Germline assignment: CDR1 SGHRS and CDR2 YFSETQ. V dropped 0 bases and J dropped 7; count of bases not matched to a gene: 15. CDR3 length: 17 amino acids. The chain's CDR3 is CASSLEWRAGGNLGYTF. CDR3 coding DNA: TGCGCCAGCAGCTTGGAGTGGCGGGCAGGGGGTAATCTTGGCTACACCTTC. Full variable domain (outside the CDR3, taken from reference TRBV5-1 and TRBJ1-2): KAGVTQTPRYLIKTRGQQVTLSCSPISGHRSVSWYQQTPGQGLQFLFEYFSETQRNKGNFPGRFSGRQFSNSRSEMNVSTLELGDSALYLCASSLEWRAGGNLGYTFGSGTRLTVV.

This clonotype was picked up many times. The chain uses TRBV27 and TRBJ1-5, with D perhaps matching TRBD1 (6 bases). From germline, CDR1 is MNHEY and CDR2 SMNVEV (reference sequence). The CDR3 contains 16 residues. The V and J ends lost 5 bases and 4 bases respectively, with 18 bases between them. The CDR3 DNA reads TGTGCCAGCAGTCCCTCAGGCAGGGGACGAAATCAGCCCCAGCATTTT. It is translated as CASSPSGRGRNQPQHF.

Many counts were recorded for this clonotype. This sequence joins TRBV19 and TRBJ1-5; weak D call: TRBD1 (6 bases). Germline V gene sequence: CDR1 LNHDA, CDR2 SQIVND (reference sequence). V lost 0 bases to trimming and J lost 6 bases, with 12 bases between them. There are 15 residues in the CDR3. In nucleotides, the CDR3 is TGTGCCAGTAGTATAGATGGGGGGGCAAGTCAGCCCCAGCATTTT. It codes for CASSIDGGASQPQHF. Drawing the rest from reference TRBV19 and TRBJ1-5, the complete variable domain is DGGITQSPKYLFRKEGQNVTLSCEQNLNHDAMYWYRQDPGQGLRLIYYSQIVNDFQKGDIAEGYSVSREKKESFPLTVTSAQKNPTAFYLCASSIDGGASQPQHFGDGTRLSIL.

There are many counts of this clonotype. V is TRBV7-3 and J is TRBJ1-1; 8 nucleotides agree with TRBD1. CDR3 size: 14 residues. The V gene's germline CDR1 is SGHTA and CDR2 FQGTGA. The V and J ends lost 5 bases and 4 bases, in that order; junction bases with no gene match: 6. CDR3 region: CASSIAGGRTEAFF. The CDR3 bases are TGTGCCAGCAGCATCGCAGGGGGCCGCACTGAAGCTTTCTTT. The full variable domain, in which reference TRBV7-3 and TRBJ1-1 provide the parts outside the CDR3, is GAGVSQTPSNKVTEKGKYVELRCDPISGHTALYWYRQSLGQGPEFLIYFQGTGAADDSGLPNDRFFAVRPEGSVSTLKIQRTERGDSAVYLCASSIAGGRTEAFFGQGTRLTVV.

The chain links TRBV6-2 or TRBV6-3 to TRBJ2-5, with TRBD2 identical over 7 bases. Germline loops: CDR1 MNHEY, CDR2 SVGEGT. V lost 5 bases and J lost 2; bases outside the gene matches: 5. CDR3 length: 14 amino acids. The CDR3 sequence is CASSHSGPQETQYF. In nucleotides, the CDR3 is TGTGCCAGCAGTCATAGCGGGCCTCAAGAGACCCAGTACTTC.

This clonotype was seen ten or more times. The genes are TRBV6-2 or TRBV6-3 and TRBJ2-4; 8 bases match TRBD1. The CDR3 is made up of 15 amino acids. The V and J ends lost 6 bases and 0 bases, in that order; junction bases with no gene match: 4. Germline assignment: CDR1 MNHEY and CDR2 SVGEGT. CDR3: CASRGTGLAKNIQYF. Written as DNA, the CDR3 is TGTGCCAGCAGGGGGACAGGATTAGCCAAAAACATTCAGTACTTC.

This clonotype was seen at least ten times. A read error may explain this, as a much larger clone is one base away. The chain recombines TRBV6-1 with TRBJ2-5, with 11 nucleotides matching TRBD1. Germline CDR1 MNHNS, CDR2 SASEGT. CDR3 length equals 13 residues. After removal of 8 bases from V and 13 bases from J, the junction contained 12 bases not matched to a gene. The CDR3 DNA sequence: TGTGCCAGCTGGGGGGGACAGGGGGTGCCTGTGTACTTC. Translating gives CASWGGQGVPVYF.

This clonotype was found many times. A junction boundary mismatches the germline segment, possibly from a read error. The chain joins TRBV29-1 to TRBJ2-7; D perhaps matches TRBD1 (7 bases). The CDR3 is 16 residues long. The V gene's germline CDR1 is SQVTM and CDR2 ANQGSEA. Here the CDR3 reads CGVEDRGQGGEARQYF. The CDR3 DNA follows: TGCGGCGTTGAAGATCGAGGGCAGGGGGGCGAAGCGCGGCAGTACTTC.

This clonotype came up many times. The rearrangement joins TRBV7-2 to TRBJ1-2; a possible D gene is TRBD1 (5 bases). V lost 2 bases and J lost 7, with 14 bases in between. The CDR3 totals 14 residues. The germline V gene has CDR1 SGHTA and CDR2 FQGNSA. In nucleotides, the CDR3 is TGTGCCAGCAGCTTACCCGGAGCCGGGGGTGGCTACACCTTC. It yields the protein CASSLPGAGGGYTF.

This clonotype occurred many times. This chain uses TRBV6-1 with TRBJ2-5; the D is unclear. Trimming removed 2 bases at V and 5 bases at J, with 3 bases between. In germline, CDR1 is MNHNS, CDR2 SASEGT. The CDR3 is 11 residues long. CDR3 in amino acids: CASSERETQYF. Written as DNA, the CDR3 is TGTGCCAGCAGTGAAAGGGAGACCCAGTACTTC.